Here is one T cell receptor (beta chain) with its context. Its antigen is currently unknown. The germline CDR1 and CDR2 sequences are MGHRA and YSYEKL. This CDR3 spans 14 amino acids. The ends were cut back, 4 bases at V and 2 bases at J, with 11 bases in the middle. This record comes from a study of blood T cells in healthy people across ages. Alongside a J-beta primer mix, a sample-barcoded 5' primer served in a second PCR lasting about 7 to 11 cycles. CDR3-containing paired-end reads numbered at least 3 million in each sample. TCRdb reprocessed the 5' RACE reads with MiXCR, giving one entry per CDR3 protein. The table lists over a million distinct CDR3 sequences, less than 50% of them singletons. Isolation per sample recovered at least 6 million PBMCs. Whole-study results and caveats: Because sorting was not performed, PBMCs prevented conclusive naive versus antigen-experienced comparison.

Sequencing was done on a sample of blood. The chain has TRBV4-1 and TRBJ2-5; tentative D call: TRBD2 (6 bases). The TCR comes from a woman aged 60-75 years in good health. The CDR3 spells CASSLGLQQETQYF. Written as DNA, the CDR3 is TGCGCCAGCAGCCTCGGACTACAACAAGAGACCCAGTACTTC.